These 8 T cell receptor beta chains were all obtained from the same sample, sequenced in a study of blood T cell repertoires in COVID-19. Assay used: immunoSEQ multiplex PCR; TCRdb lists only in-frame clones, some missing. The sample shows around 230,000 clones, 85% to 90% of them seen only once. The sample comprised peripheral blood. These receptor sequences come from a man in his fifties with COVID-19, enrolled during active disease.

This sequence joins TRBV6-5 and TRBJ2-7; 8 nucleotides line up with TRBD1. The ends lost 5 bases at V and 4 bases at J; junction bases unmatched: 10. The CDR3 is 15 amino acids. Germline-derived CDR1 and CDR2 are MNHEY and SVGAGI. The DNA of the CDR3 is TGTGCCAGCAGTCCCCCCCGCGACAGGGGTTACGAGCAGTACTTC. This encodes CASSPPRDRGYEQYF.

In its sample, this clone was seen once. V usage is TRBV29-1 and J usage is TRBJ2-6, with TRBD1 identical over 10 bases. The CDR3 covers 18 residues. After removal of 6 bases from V and 0 bases from J, the junction contained 11 bases not matched to a gene. Per the germline V gene, CDR1 is SQVTM and CDR2 is ANQGSEA. In DNA form, the CDR3 reads TGCAGCGTCGCGGAACCGGGACAGGGGAACTCTGGGGCCAACGTCCTGACTTTC. It specifies CSVAEPGQGNSGANVLTF.

This clone was recorded a few times. This rearrangement joins TRBV11-3 to TRBJ2-2; no clear D. Trimming left V 5 bases short and J 6 bases short, with 10 bases between. The CDR3 extends over 13 amino acids. Germline CDR1 SGHNT, CDR2 YENEEA. The CDR3 sequence: CASSQMGAGELFF. The CDR3 DNA sequence: TGTGCCAGCAGCCAAATGGGCGCCGGGGAGCTGTTTTTT.

The chain is built from TRBV30 and TRBJ1-1; D uncertain. Germline lookup yields CDR1 GTSNPN and CDR2 SVGIG (reference sequence). CDR3 size: 13 residues. The V end was cut by 0 bases, the J end by 4 bases, with 9 bases between. The CDR3 bases are TGTGCCTGGAGTGTCCGAGGGTTCACTGAAGCTTTCTTT. This gives the protein CAWSVRGFTEAFF.

V is TRBV7-9 and J is TRBJ1-3; D might be TRBD1 (5 bases). Trimming took off 5 bases at V and 0 bases at J, with 11 bases between the two ends. CDR1 is SEHNR and CDR2 is FQNEAQ in the germline V gene (reference sequence). The CDR3 spans 15 residues. CDR3 DNA sequence: TGTGCCAGCAGCCAGGGCTGGAACTCTGGAAACACCATATATTTT. Its translation is CASSQGWNSGNTIYF.

The chain has TRBV7-9 and TRBJ1-5, with D hard to call. This CDR3 is 13 amino acids long. From germline, CDR1 is SEHNR and CDR2 FQNEAQ (reference sequence). Between the trimmed V and J ends, which lost 5 bases and 5 bases, there was a span of 10 bases. The CDR3 region is CASSPGADQPQHF. CDR3 nucleotides: TGTGCCAGCAGCCCGGGAGCGGATCAGCCCCAGCATTTT.

V is TRBV5-1 and J is TRBJ2-1; a possible D gene is TRBD2 (6 bases). The V gene lost 4 bases and the J gene lost 7 bases, with 18 bases spanning the gap. There are 15 residues in the CDR3. Germline V CDR1 and CDR2: SGHRS, YFSETQ. CDR3 in amino acids: CASSIEPGVRNEQFF. CDR3 nucleotides: TGCGCCAGCAGCATTGAACCGGGAGTAAGAAATGAGCAGTTCTTC.

V and J are TRBV27 and TRBJ2-1; D not certain. Deletions cut 0 bases from V and 3 bases from J, with 12 bases between. Looked up from germline, CDR1 is MNHEY and CDR2 is SMNVEV (reference sequence). This CDR3 region has 16 residues. This CDR3 is CASSLSRIAVYNEQFF. The CDR3 DNA follows: TGTGCCAGCAGTTTATCGCGGATAGCAGTCTACAATGAGCAGTTCTTC.